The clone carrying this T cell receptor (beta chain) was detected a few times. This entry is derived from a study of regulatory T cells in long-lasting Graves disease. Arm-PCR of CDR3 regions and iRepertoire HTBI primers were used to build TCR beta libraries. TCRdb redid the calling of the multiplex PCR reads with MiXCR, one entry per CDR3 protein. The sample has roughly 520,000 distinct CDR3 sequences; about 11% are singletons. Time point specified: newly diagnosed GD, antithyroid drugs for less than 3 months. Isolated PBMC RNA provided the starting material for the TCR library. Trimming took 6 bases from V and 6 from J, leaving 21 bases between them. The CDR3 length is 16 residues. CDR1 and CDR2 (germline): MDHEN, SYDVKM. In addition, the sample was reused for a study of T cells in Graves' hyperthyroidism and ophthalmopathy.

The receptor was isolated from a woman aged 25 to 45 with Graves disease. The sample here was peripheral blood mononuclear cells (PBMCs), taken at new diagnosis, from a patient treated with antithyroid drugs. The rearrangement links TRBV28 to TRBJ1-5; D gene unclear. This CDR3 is CASRRSLTRLGQPQHF. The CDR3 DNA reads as TGTGCCAGCAGACGTTCCCTCACCCGCTTAGGTCAGCCCCAGCATTTT.